The 26 T cell receptor beta chains presented below share a single source sample, sequenced in a study of blood T cell repertoires in COVID-19. Libraries were prepared by immunoSEQ multiplex PCR; TCRdb keeps only in-frame clonotypes and omits some of them. This table holds about 200,000 clones, around 85% found once. Sequencing was carried out using peripheral blood. The receptors were sampled from a woman between 45 and 65 years old with acute or convalescent COVID-19.

The chain joins TRBV6-2 or TRBV6-3 to TRBJ1-1; the D is unclear. This CDR3 comprises 15 residues. The V end lost 2 bases, the J end lost 0 bases, and 10 bases lay between the germline ends. Per the germline V gene, CDR1 is MNHEY and CDR2 is SVGEGT. CDR3 sequence (DNA): TGTGCCAGCAGTTACGAGGCGCCCATGAACACTGAAGCTTTCTTT. It codes for CASSYEAPMNTEAFF.

The chain carries TRBV12-3 or TRBV12-4 and TRBJ1-4, with D hard to call. Trimming left V 5 bases short and J 7 bases short, with 11 bases between. The CDR3 contains 13 residues. CDR3 region: CASSPPRGEKLFF. Here the CDR3 DNA reads TGTGCCAGCAGTCCTCCACGGGGTGAAAAACTGTTTTTT.

The chain joins TRBV3-1 (or the pseudogene TRBV3-2) to TRBJ2-5, with D maybe TRBD1 (5 bases). CDR1 is LGHDT and CDR2 is YNNKEL in the germline V gene (reference sequence). The V and J ends lost 4 bases and 5 bases respectively, with 14 bases between them. This CDR3 is 14 amino acids long. CDR3 in DNA: TGTGCCAGCAGCCCCCCAAAGGGGTCGGAGACCCAGTACTTC. Its protein is CASSPPKGSETQYF.

The sample holds one count of this clone. The rearrangement links TRBV28 to TRBJ2-2; 7 nucleotides match TRBD2. After removal of 7 bases from V and 6 bases from J, the junction contained 17 bases not matched to a gene. Germline V gene lookup returns CDR1 MDHEN and CDR2 SYDVKM. This CDR3 contains 17 residues. CDR3: CASITRTRAGSPGELFF. In DNA, the CDR3 is TGTGCCAGCATAACGCGGACTAGAGCGGGGAGCCCCGGGGAGCTGTTTTTT. The whole variable domain, filled in from reference TRBV28 and TRBJ2-2, reads DVKVTQSSRYLVKRTGEKVFLECVQDMDHENMFWYRQDPGLGLRLIYFSYDVKMKEKGDIPEGYSVSREKKERFSLILESASTNQTSMYLCASITRTRAGSPGELFFGEGSRLTVL.

This sequence joins TRBV5-1 and TRBJ2-5; TRBD1 matches at 12 bases. The CDR3 length is 17 residues. Germline CDR1 and CDR2: SGHRS and YFSETQ. The V segment lost 3 bases and the J segment 4 bases; nucleotides outside the gene matches: 10. The CDR3 loop is CASSSLRGQGARETQYF. The CDR3 DNA reads TGCGCCAGCAGCTCTCTCCGGGGACAGGGGGCGAGAGAGACCCAGTACTTC.

V gene TRBV27 combines with J gene TRBJ1-4, with 11 bases lining up with TRBD1. This CDR3 is 16 amino acids long. V shed 4 bases and J 8 bases; nucleotides not matched to a gene: 9. Looked up from germline, CDR1 is MNHEY and CDR2 is SMNVEV (reference sequence). CDR3 sequence (DNA): TGTGCCAGCAGTTCTCGGACAGGGGGCGTTCGAGAAAAACTGTTTTTT. It is translated as CASSSRTGGVREKLFF.

A few counts support this clone. This chain uses TRBV6-2 or TRBV6-3 with TRBJ2-5; 13 bases map to TRBD2. CDR1 and CDR2 from the germline V gene are MNHEY and SVGEGT. This CDR3 has 17 amino acids. The trim removed 5 bases at V and 5 bases at J, leaving 11 bases unmatched. CDR3: CASSPWTSGGLGETQYF. Written as DNA, the CDR3 is TGTGCCAGCAGTCCCTGGACTAGCGGGGGCTTAGGGGAGACCCAGTACTTC.

This chain joins TRBV4-1 and TRBJ1-6; unclear D gene. This CDR3 has 15 amino acids. Deletions cut 5 bases from V and 10 bases from J, with 18 bases between. CDR1 and CDR2 (germline): MGHRA, YSYEKL. The CDR3: CASSSHSGERSPLHF. The CDR3 DNA is TGCGCCAGCAGCTCGCACTCCGGGGAGAGGTCACCCCTCCACTTT.

The J gene is TRBJ2-1, the V gene TRBV18; 11 nucleotides align to TRBD2. The germline CDR1 and CDR2 sequences are KGHSH and LQKENI. CDR3 length: 15 residues. The junction had 6 bases not matched to a gene; V was cut back by 6 bases and J by 5 bases. The CDR3 coding sequence is TGTGCCAGCTCCTCACTAGCGGGAGTTGACAATGAGCAGTTCTTC. Translating gives CASSSLAGVDNEQFF.

J is TRBJ2-1 and V is TRBV11-2; TRBD2 is a possible D gene (6 bases). Germline V gene lookup returns CDR1 SGHAT and CDR2 FQNNGV. The CDR3 has 15 residues. V was pared by 1 base and J by 5 bases, with 12 bases between. The CDR3 DNA reads TGTGCCAGCAGCTTAGCAGCGGGCGTCCACAATGAGCAGTTCTTC. Translation gives CASSLAAGVHNEQFF.

The chain uses TRBV19 and TRBJ1-1; D unresolved. CDR1 is LNHDA, CDR2 SQIVND, per germline (reference sequence). This CDR3 comprises 13 residues. V was cut by 6 bases and J by 4 bases, with 12 bases left in between. As DNA, the CDR3 is TGTGCCAGTAGCATACAAGCAGGCACTGAAGCTTTCTTT. This gives the protein CASSIQAGTEAFF.

The chain links TRBV15 to TRBJ2-1, with 9 bases aligning to TRBD2. CDR1 and CDR2 from the germline V gene are LNHNV and YYDKDF (reference sequence). Trimming at V came to 2 bases and at J to 6 bases, leaving 5 bases not matched to a gene. The CDR3 has 15 amino acids. CDR3 sequence (DNA): TGTGCCACCAGCAGACGCGGGAGGGTCGGCAATGAGCAGTTCTTC. The encoded protein is CATSRRGRVGNEQFF.

The rearrangement uses TRBV3-1 (or the pseudogene TRBV3-2) and TRBJ2-2; 12 nucleotides align to TRBD2. Germline CDR1 is LGHDT and CDR2 is YNNKEL (reference sequence). Losses at the gene ends were 4 bases for V and 6 bases for J; bases not matched to a gene: 6. The CDR3 extends over 16 amino acids. This CDR3 is CASSPLAGGPAGELFF. CDR3 sequence (DNA): TGTGCCAGCAGCCCTCTAGCGGGAGGGCCCGCCGGGGAGCTGTTTTTT.

The chain carries TRBV19 and TRBJ2-7; 9 bases line up with TRBD1. Trimming cost V 7 bases and J 6 bases; bases outside gene matches: 10. CDR1 is LNHDA, CDR2 SQIVND, per germline (reference sequence). There are 14 residues in the CDR3. The CDR3 DNA is TGTGCCAGTACCACTCCGGGACAGGGTGGCGAGCAGTACTTC. As protein: CASTTPGQGGEQYF.

This clone occurred once. This chain uses TRBV29-1 with TRBJ2-3, with TRBD2 as a possible D gene (6 bases). V was pared by 7 bases and J by 4 bases, with 12 bases between. The CDR3 contains 12 residues. Germline lookup yields CDR1 SQVTM and CDR2 ANQGSEA. Here the CDR3 reads CSAQEGADTQYF. In nucleotides, the CDR3 is TGCAGCGCCCAGGAGGGAGCAGATACGCAGTATTTT.

This chain connects TRBV7-8 to TRBJ2-1; 11 bases fit TRBD2. This CDR3 has 16 amino acids. The ends lost 5 bases at V and 8 bases at J; junction bases unmatched: 11. Germline CDR1 SGHVS, CDR2 FQNEAQ. The CDR3, as DNA: TGTGCCAGCAGCCGCGGCCTTAGCGGGGGGGGCCATGAGCAGTTCTTC. As protein: CASSRGLSGGGHEQFF.

The rearrangement links TRBV7-2 to TRBJ2-7, with 9 bases aligning to TRBD2. The trim removed 6 bases at V and 7 bases at J, leaving 13 bases unmatched. This CDR3 comprises 15 residues. Germline assignment: CDR1 SGHTA and CDR2 FQGNSA. CDR3: CASSWTSVPRREQYF. The DNA of the CDR3 is TGTGCCAGCAGTTGGACTAGCGTGCCTAGGCGAGAGCAGTACTTC. The variable domain in full, with the rest retrieved from reference TRBV7-2 and TRBJ2-7, is GAGVSQSPSNKVTEKGKDVELRCDPISGHTALYWYRQSLGQGLEFLIYFQGNSAPDKSGLPSDRFSAERTGGSVSTLTIQRTQQEDSAVYLCASSWTSVPRREQYFGPGTRLTVT.

The rearrangement links TRBV7-8 to TRBJ2-6; a possible D gene is TRBD1 (5 bases). Trimming removed 6 bases at V and 2 bases at J, with 14 bases between. Germline assignment: CDR1 SGHVS and CDR2 FQNEAQ. The CDR3 is 16 amino acids. CDR3 sequence reads: CASRPGSSPGANVLTF. CDR3 DNA sequence: TGTGCCAGCAGACCAGGGTCCTCGCCTGGGGCCAACGTCCTGACTTTC. Complete variable domain (other parts from reference TRBV7-8 and TRBJ2-6): GAGVSQSPRYKVAKRGQDVALRCDPISGHVSLFWYQQALGQGPEFLTYFQNEAQLDKSGLPSDRFFAERPEGSVSTLKIQRTQQEDSAVYLCASRPGSSPGANVLTFGAGSRLTVL.

The chain recombines TRBV18 with TRBJ1-2; D is possibly TRBD1 (5 bases). V lost 3 bases to trimming and J lost 6 bases, with 20 bases between them. Germline-derived CDR1 and CDR2 are KGHSH and LQKENI. The CDR3 sequence is 16 residues long. CDR3 sequence reads: CASSPPGDWRGDGYTF. CDR3 bases: TGTGCCAGCTCACCTCCCGGAGACTGGAGGGGCGATGGCTACACCTTC.

This clone was picked up a small number of times. CDR3 loop: CASSKAIPRNREPYYGYTF. Written as DNA, the CDR3 is TGTGCCAGCAGCAAAGCAATCCCCCGGAACAGGGAGCCGTACTATGGCTACACCTTC. The chain carries TRBV21-1 and TRBJ1-2; no DNA check was done on the table's D call, TRBD1. TRBV21-1 is tagged as a pseudogene. The CDR3 is 19 residues long.

In its sample, this clone ranks as medium-sized (0.01 to 0.1%). The rearrangement uses TRBV10-3 and TRBJ1-2; 8 positions match TRBD1. J lost 4 bases, V lost 2 bases, and 6 bases had no gene match. Germline lookup yields CDR1 ENHRY and CDR2 SYGVKD. CDR3 length equals 15 residues. The CDR3 DNA reads as TGTGCCATCAGTGAGGGTATACAGGGGGTCTATGGCTACACCTTC. Its translation: CAISEGIQGVYGYTF.

V gene TRBV9 combines with J gene TRBJ1-1; 7 nucleotides line up with TRBD1. This CDR3 comprises 15 residues. J was trimmed by 5 bases and V by 4 bases; bases with no gene match: 11. Germline V gives CDR1 SGDLS, CDR2 YYNGEE. The CDR3 region is CASSLWTGGGTEAFF. The CDR3 nucleotides read TGTGCCAGCAGCCTATGGACAGGAGGAGGGACTGAAGCTTTCTTT.

The V call is TRBV11-1, the J call TRBJ2-1; 11 nucleotides align to TRBD2. CDR3 length: 16 residues. The J segment lost 2 bases and the V segment lost 6 bases, leaving 6 bases of the junction unmatched. Germline V gives CDR1 SGHAT, CDR2 FQDESV (reference sequence). This CDR3 reads CASSSTSGGPYNEQFF. The CDR3 DNA follows: TGTGCCAGCAGTTCTACTAGCGGGGGACCCTACAATGAGCAGTTCTTC.

This sequence joins TRBV6-5 and TRBJ2-7, with 11 positions matching TRBD2. V gave up 8 bases and J gave up 3 bases; unmatched junction bases: 6. CDR1 MNHEY and CDR2 SVGAGI come from the germline V gene. This CDR3 is built from 14 residues. Written as DNA, the CDR3 is TGTGCCAGCGGACCGGGACTAGCGGTCTACGAGCAGTACTTC. Translating it yields CASGPGLAVYEQYF.

The V and J genes are TRBV5-4 and TRBJ2-3; the D gene is possibly TRBD2 (6 bases). V gave up 4 bases and J gave up 0 bases, with 18 bases separating them. CDR3 length: 17 residues. CDR1 is SGHNT and CDR2 is YYREEE in the germline V gene (reference sequence). As DNA, the CDR3 is TGTGCCAGCAGCCTTCTACGGGACTGGACAAGCACAGATACGCAGTATTTT. Protein sequence: CASSLLRDWTSTDTQYF.

The chain carries TRBV10-3 and TRBJ2-1; the match to TRBD2 covers 16 bases. Germline V gene lookup returns CDR1 ENHRY and CDR2 SYGVKD. Trimming at V came to 6 bases and at J to 4 bases, leaving 3 bases not matched to a gene. This CDR3 comprises 16 residues. The CDR3 region is CAISGTSGREYNEQFF. The CDR3 DNA reads TGTGCCATCAGCGGGACTAGCGGGAGGGAATACAATGAGCAGTTCTTC.